This entry lists 27 T cell receptor beta chains sequenced from one sample in a study of vaccination effects on CD4 cells after COVID-19. Measured with immunoSEQ multiplex PCR; TCRdb has only the in-frame clones, and not every one. The data show some 77,000 clones, with approximately 70% seen just once and about 4.1% held by the top ten. CD4+ T cells specific for antigen were expanded with viral peptide pools by the ViraFEST assay before sequencing. After less than 11 days in culture, the CD4+ T cells were isolated. People in the vaccine group had not been infected with SARS-CoV-2 before, and their nucleocapsid antibodies were negative. These receptors have no identified antigens. Sample: CD4+ T cells from PBMCs cultured with HCoV-OC43 spike peptides, taken before COVID-19 vaccination. Subset described: HCoV-OC43 spike overlapping peptide pool stimulation. All receptors come from a human donor who received a COVID-19 vaccine.

The V and J genes are TRBV27 and TRBJ2-1, with 7 nucleotides matching TRBD2. The CDR3 sequence is 15 residues long. Germline assignment: CDR1 MNHEY and CDR2 SMNVEV (reference sequence). J gave up 8 bases and V 5 bases, and 12 bases lay outside the gene matches. The CDR3 DNA reads as TGTGCCAGCAGTCTCCGGACTAGTGGTTGGGATGAGCAGTTCTTC. This sequence encodes CASSLRTSGWDEQFF.

The J gene is TRBJ1-2, the V gene TRBV15, with D unresolved. The CDR3 consists of 13 residues. Germline V lookup: CDR1 LNHNV, CDR2 YYDKDF (reference sequence). With 1 base removed from V and 8 bases from J, the gap between germline ends came to 11 bases. CDR3 protein: CATSRGGWEGYTF. The CDR3 DNA is TGTGCCACCAGCAGAGGAGGGTGGGAGGGCTACACCTTC.

The chain employs TRBV13 and TRBJ2-2; no firm D call. The CDR3 has 13 amino acids. The V gene's germline CDR1 is PRHDT and CDR2 FYEKMQ (reference sequence). Trimming removed 1 base from V and 6 bases from J, with 6 bases in between. This CDR3 is CASSLVEAGELFF. The CDR3 coding sequence is TGTGCCAGCAGCTTAGTAGAGGCCGGGGAGCTGTTTTTT.

The chain carries TRBV4-3 and TRBJ1-2; TRBD1 matches 7 bases. V dropped 0 bases and J dropped 5; count of bases not matched to a gene: 6. The CDR3 has 15 residues. CDR1 and CDR2 (germline): LGHNA, YSLEER. The CDR3 spells CASSQDIGDRYGYTF. The CDR3, as DNA: TGCGCCAGCAGCCAAGATATTGGGGACAGATATGGCTACACCTTC.

The genes are TRBV5-6 and TRBJ2-6; D gene ambiguous. Looked up from germline, CDR1 is SGHDT and CDR2 is YYEEEE. The CDR3 totals 13 residues. With 1 base removed from V and 4 bases from J, the gap between germline ends came to 3 bases. The DNA for the CDR3 is TGTGCCAGCAGCTTGAAAGGGGCCAACGTCCTGACTTTC. This gives the protein CASSLKGANVLTF. Using reference TRBV5-6 and TRBJ2-6 for the parts outside the CDR3, the full variable domain is DAGVTQSPTHLIKTRGQQVTLRCSPKSGHDTVSWYQQALGQGPQFIFQYYEEEERQRGNFPDRFSGHQFPNYSSELNVNALLLGDSALYLCASSLKGANVLTFGAGSRLTVL.

This chain joins TRBV2 and TRBJ2-2; the D is unclear. CDR3 size: 12 residues. Germline V CDR1 and CDR2: SNHLY, FYNNEI. V was cut by 7 bases and J by 6 bases, with 9 bases left in between. As DNA, the CDR3 is TGTGCCAGCAACCTGGAACCCGGGGAGCTGTTTTTT. This gives the protein CASNLEPGELFF. The full variable domain, with the rest looked up from reference TRBV2 and TRBJ2-2, is EPEVTQTPSHQVTQMGQEVILRCVPISNHLYFYWYRQILGQKVEFLVSFYNNEISEKSEIFDDQFSVERPDGSNFTLKIRSTKLEDSAMYFCASNLEPGELFFGEGSRLTVL.

V and J are TRBV5-4 and TRBJ2-1, with D tentatively TRBD1 or TRBD2 (6 bases each). V lost 7 bases, J lost 10 bases, and 18 bases lay in between. The CDR3 is 13 amino acids. Germline values: CDR1 SGHNT, CDR2 YYREEE (reference sequence). The CDR3 reads CASGRRGYGEQFF. As DNA, the CDR3 is TGTGCCAGCGGACGGAGGGGGTACGGGGAGCAGTTCTTC.

This clone has just one count. The rearrangement uses TRBV7-9 and TRBJ1-1; 10 bases fit TRBD1. The CDR3 consists of 15 residues. Losses at the gene ends were 5 bases for V and 4 bases for J; bases not matched to a gene: 7. Germline loops: CDR1 SEHNR, CDR2 FQNEAQ (reference sequence). In nucleotides, the CDR3 is TGTGCCAGCAGCCCTCGGGACAGGGGATCCACTGAAGCTTTCTTT. Its translation: CASSPRDRGSTEAFF.

This clone occurred once. The rearrangement uses TRBV6-6 and TRBJ2-6, with TRBD1 matching 8 bases. J gave up 0 bases and V 9 bases, and 1 base lay outside the gene matches. Germline CDR1 is MNHNY and CDR2 is SVGAGI (reference sequence). The CDR3 spans 14 residues. DNA for the CDR3: TGTGCCAGTGACAGGGGCTCTGGGGCCAACGTCCTGACTTTC. Protein sequence: CASDRGSGANVLTF.

The chain employs TRBV14 and TRBJ1-5; 7 positions match TRBD1. With 3 bases clipped from V and 0 bases from J, the junction kept 17 bases outside the gene matches. The CDR3 consists of 20 residues. Germline CDR1 and CDR2: SGHDN and FVKESK. The CDR3 protein is CASSHILGDSGTYSNQPQHF. CDR3 bases: TGTGCCAGCAGCCACATCCTGGGGGACAGCGGGACTTATAGCAATCAGCCCCAGCATTTT.

This clone was seen only once. The chain combines TRBV29-1 with TRBJ1-2; D is unresolved. Germline CDR1 is SQVTM and CDR2 is ANQGSEA. The CDR3 runs 13 residues. Trimming shortened V by 7 bases and J by 4 bases, and 16 bases separated the two germline ends. The CDR3 DNA follows: TGCAGCGGCCTACCCGAGGCGGGCTATGGCTACACCTTC. This translates into CSGLPEAGYGYTF. Full variable domain (remainder filled in from reference TRBV29-1 and TRBJ1-2): SAVISQKPSRDICQRGTSLTIQCQVDSQVTMMFWYRQQPGQSLTLIATANQGSEATYESGFVIDKFPISRPNLTFSTLTVSNMSPEDSSIYLCSGLPEAGYGYTFGSGTRLTVV.

This clone was picked up a small number of times. The chain has TRBV30 and TRBJ1-2; D unresolved. Germline assignment: CDR1 GTSNPN and CDR2 SVGIG (reference sequence). The V end lost 3 bases, the J end lost 8 bases, and 16 bases lay between the germline ends. This CDR3 contains 13 residues. CDR3 in DNA: TGTGCCTGGAGGCGAGAGTTTAACTGGGGCTACACCTTC. Amino acids: CAWRREFNWGYTF.

The rearrangement links TRBV6-5 to TRBJ2-1, with D perhaps matching TRBD1 or TRBD2 (5 bases each). CDR1 is MNHEY, CDR2 SVGAGI, per germline. CDR3 size: 15 residues. The V and J ends lost 5 bases and 7 bases respectively, with 18 bases between them. CDR3 bases: TGTGCCAGCAGTACTCCGGGACGGGGAACGAATGAGCAGTTCTTC. Translation: CASSTPGRGTNEQFF.

V usage is TRBV18 and J usage is TRBJ1-3; 8 nucleotides line up with TRBD1. This CDR3 region has 14 residues. The germline V gene encodes CDR1 KGHSH and CDR2 LQKENI. With 3 bases clipped from V and 2 bases from J, the junction kept 0 bases outside the gene matches. CDR3 sequence: CASSPDRAGNTIYF. The CDR3 nucleotides are TGTGCCAGCTCACCGGACAGGGCTGGAAACACCATATATTTT.

The V gene is TRBV18, the J gene TRBJ2-7; unclear D gene. There are 13 residues in the CDR3. V gave up 6 bases and J gave up 3 bases, with 12 bases separating them. CDR1 and CDR2 from the germline V gene are KGHSH and LQKENI. In DNA form, the CDR3 reads TGTGCCAGCTCCCGCCAGGCGTACTACGAGCAGTACGTC. The encoded protein is CASSRQAYYEQYV.

This chain connects TRBV24-1 to TRBJ2-3, with 10 bases matching TRBD2. Germline assignment: CDR1 KGHDR and CDR2 SFDVKD. CDR3 size: 16 residues. V was clipped by 5 bases and J by 8 bases; unmatched bases: 12. CDR3: CATSASGGSRAGTQYF. The CDR3 bases are TGTGCCACCAGTGCTAGCGGGGGATCCCGAGCGGGTACGCAGTATTTT.

CDR3 sequence (DNA): TGTGCCAGCAGAACCGGGACAGCGGACGCCGGGGAGCTGTTTTTT. Its translation: CASRTGTADAGELFF. The chain employs TRBV6-5 and TRBJ2-2, with 7 nucleotides matching TRBD1. The CDR3 totals 15 residues. Germline loops: CDR1 MNHEY, CDR2 SVGAGI. The V segment lost 6 bases and the J segment 6 bases; nucleotides outside the gene matches: 10.

The rearrangement uses TRBV19 and TRBJ1-2; a possible D gene is TRBD1 (6 bases). From germline, CDR1 is LNHDA and CDR2 SQIVND (reference sequence). Trimming shortened V by 2 bases and J by 8 bases, and 21 bases separated the two germline ends. The CDR3 consists of 16 residues. The CDR3 reads CASSISSIGRGGGYTF. The CDR3 DNA sequence: TGTGCCAGTAGTATATCCAGCATCGGCAGGGGTGGAGGCTACACCTTC. Based on the CDR3 plus reference TRBV19 and TRBJ1-2, the full variable domain is DGGITQSPKYLFRKEGQNVTLSCEQNLNHDAMYWYRQDPGQGLRLIYYSQIVNDFQKGDIAEGYSVSREKKESFPLTVTSAQKNPTAFYLCASSISSIGRGGGYTFGSGTRLTVV.

This sequence joins TRBV6-5 and TRBJ1-3, with D uncertain. CDR1 MNHEY and CDR2 SVGAGI come from the germline V gene. V lost 6 bases, J lost 3 bases, and 15 bases lay in between. There are 15 residues in the CDR3. This chain's CDR3 is CASSDWRAGGNTIYF. In DNA, the CDR3 is TGTGCCAGCAGCGATTGGAGGGCCGGTGGAAACACCATATATTTT.

The chain uses TRBV7-2 and TRBJ2-5; possibly TRBD2 for D (5 bases). CDR1 and CDR2 from the germline V gene are SGHTA and FQGNSA. This CDR3 region has 14 residues. V dropped 4 bases and J dropped 5 bases, with 14 bases sitting between them. CDR3 protein: CASSSSGVIETQYF. The CDR3, as DNA: TGTGCCAGCAGCTCAAGCGGCGTGATCGAGACCCAGTACTTC.

In its sample, this clone was seen once. The chain links TRBV18 to TRBJ2-6; D is ambiguous. V lost 0 bases to trimming and J lost 4 bases, with 4 bases between them. The length of the CDR3 is 14 residues. Germline V CDR1 and CDR2: KGHSH, LQKENI. The CDR3 loop reads CASSPPGGANVLTF. The CDR3 DNA is TGTGCCAGCTCACCACCGGGAGGGGCCAACGTCCTGACTTTC.

This clone was detected only a few times. The J gene is TRBJ1-5, the V gene TRBV19; the D is unclear. The length of the CDR3 is 16 residues. CDR1 and CDR2 from the germline V gene are LNHDA and SQIVND (reference sequence). V was trimmed by 4 bases and J by 4 bases, leaving 17 bases between them. For the CDR3, the DNA is TGTGCCAGTAGTACGTGGGCGAGCAAGAGGAATCAGCCCCAGCATTTT. This codes for CASSTWASKRNQPQHF.

This clone has a handful of counts. The V call is TRBV5-1, the J call TRBJ2-3, with 11 positions matching TRBD1. CDR3 size: 15 residues. Looked up from germline, CDR1 is SGHRS and CDR2 is YFSETQ. Trimming removed 2 bases from V and 4 bases from J; junction bases left unmatched: 3. The CDR3 bases are TGCGCCAGCAGCTTTGGGGGACAGGGGGCAGATACGCAGTATTTT. Translated, it gives CASSFGGQGADTQYF.

The CDR3 loop is CASSQTSTEAFF. Here the CDR3 DNA reads TGCGCCAGCAGCCAAACATCCACTGAAGCTTTCTTT. This sequence joins TRBV4-1 and TRBJ1-1; D unresolved. CDR3 length: 12 residues. Trimming pared 2 bases from V and 4 bases from J, leaving 5 bases between. CDR1 is MGHRA and CDR2 is YSYEKL in the germline V gene.

The chain joins TRBV20-1 to TRBJ1-3; perhaps TRBD1 as D (5 bases). With 3 bases removed from V and 6 bases from J, the gap between germline ends came to 18 bases. The V gene's germline CDR1 is DFQATT and CDR2 SNEGSKA (reference sequence). CDR3 length: 15 residues. The CDR3 loop is CSASVGDLRKNTIYF. The CDR3 DNA sequence: TGCAGTGCTAGTGTGGGGGATCTGCGCAAAAACACCATATATTTT.

This clone was seen just once. This chain uses TRBV5-1 with TRBJ1-3, with D unclear. V lost 2 bases, J lost 6 bases, and 15 bases lay in between. The germline V gene has CDR1 SGHRS and CDR2 YFSETQ. This CDR3 comprises 15 residues. Here the CDR3 reads CASSFKGPLENTIYF. CDR3 sequence (DNA): TGCGCCAGCAGCTTCAAAGGACCCCTCGAAAACACCATATATTTT.

The CDR3 coding sequence is TGTGCCAGCAGCTTCCAGCGGGGGGGCCGAGAGACCCAGTACTTC. Translating gives CASSFQRGGRETQYF. V gene TRBV5-4 combines with J gene TRBJ2-5; 10 nucleotides match TRBD2. Germline V gene lookup returns CDR1 SGHNT and CDR2 YYREEE (reference sequence). The CDR3 contains 15 residues. Trimming removed 2 bases from V and 4 bases from J; junction bases left unmatched: 5.